The clone carrying this TCR beta chain turned up a few times. Its antigen is currently unknown. RNA transcripts gave rise to amplified TCR beta CDR3 regions. HTBI primers were employed in a first-round RT-PCR of the TCR CDR3. MiXCR was run by TCRdb on the multiplex PCR reads, yielding one entry per CDR3 protein. The data show around 300,000 distinct CDR3 sequences, 12% to 15% seen once. These data come from a study of T cells in Graves' hyperthyroidism and ophthalmopathy. Study outcomes and limitations: The model foresaw ophthalmopathy a median around seven months prior to onset. Most clonotypes expanded in the thyroid (above 0.001) were also present in blood. Stable hyperthyroidism was told apart from ophthalmopathy by a model built on 13 V-J features.

The CDR3 totals 15 residues. CDR1 is SGHRS and CDR2 is YFSETQ in the germline V gene. V lost 4 bases and J lost 1, with 14 bases in between. The rearrangement joins TRBV5-1 to TRBJ2-5, with D tentatively TRBD1 (5 bases). This clonotype was obtained from a woman aged 40 to 55 with Graves' hyperthyroidism. Sequenced: blood. CDR3: CASSGILTVQETQYF. The CDR3 nucleotides read TGCGCCAGCAGCGGTATTTTGACAGTCCAAGAGACCCAGTACTTC.